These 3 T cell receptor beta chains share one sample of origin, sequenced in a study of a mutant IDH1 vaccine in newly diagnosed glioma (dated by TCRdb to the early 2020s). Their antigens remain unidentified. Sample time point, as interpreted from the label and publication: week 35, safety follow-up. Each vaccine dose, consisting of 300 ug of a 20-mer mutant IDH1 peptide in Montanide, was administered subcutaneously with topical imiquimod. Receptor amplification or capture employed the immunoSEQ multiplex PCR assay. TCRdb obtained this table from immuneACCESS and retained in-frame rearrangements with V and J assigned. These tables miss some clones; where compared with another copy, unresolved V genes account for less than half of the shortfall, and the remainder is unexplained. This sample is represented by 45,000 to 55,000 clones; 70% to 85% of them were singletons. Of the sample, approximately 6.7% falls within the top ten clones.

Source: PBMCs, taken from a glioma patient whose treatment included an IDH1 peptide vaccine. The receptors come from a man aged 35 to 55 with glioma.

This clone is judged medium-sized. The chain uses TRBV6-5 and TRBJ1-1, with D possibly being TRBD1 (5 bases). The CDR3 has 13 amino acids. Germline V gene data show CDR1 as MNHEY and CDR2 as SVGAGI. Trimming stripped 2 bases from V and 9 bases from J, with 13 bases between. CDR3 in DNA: TGTGCCAGCAGTTACGAAGGGACGGCAAAAGCTTTCTTT. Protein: CASSYEGTAKAFF.

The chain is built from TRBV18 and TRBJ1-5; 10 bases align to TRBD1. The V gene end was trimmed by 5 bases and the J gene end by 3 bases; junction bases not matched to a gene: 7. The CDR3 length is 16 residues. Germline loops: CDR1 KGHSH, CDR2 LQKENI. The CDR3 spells CASSWTGGLDNQPQHF. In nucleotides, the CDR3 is TGTGCCAGCTCATGGACAGGGGGTTTGGACAATCAGCCCCAGCATTTT. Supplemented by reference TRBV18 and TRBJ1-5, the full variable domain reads NAGVMQNPRHLVRRRGQEARLRCSPMKGHSHVYWYRQLPEEGLKFMVYLQKENIIDESGMPKERFSAEFPKEGPSILRIQQVVRGDSAAYFCASSWTGGLDNQPQHFGDGTRLSIL.

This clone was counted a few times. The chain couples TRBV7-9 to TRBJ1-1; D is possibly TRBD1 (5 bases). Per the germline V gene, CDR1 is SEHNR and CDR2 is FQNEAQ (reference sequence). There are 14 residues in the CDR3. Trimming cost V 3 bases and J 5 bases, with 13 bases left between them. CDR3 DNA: TGTGCCAGCAGCTTGCAGGGAGGGGAGACTGAAGCTTTCTTT. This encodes CASSLQGGETEAFF.